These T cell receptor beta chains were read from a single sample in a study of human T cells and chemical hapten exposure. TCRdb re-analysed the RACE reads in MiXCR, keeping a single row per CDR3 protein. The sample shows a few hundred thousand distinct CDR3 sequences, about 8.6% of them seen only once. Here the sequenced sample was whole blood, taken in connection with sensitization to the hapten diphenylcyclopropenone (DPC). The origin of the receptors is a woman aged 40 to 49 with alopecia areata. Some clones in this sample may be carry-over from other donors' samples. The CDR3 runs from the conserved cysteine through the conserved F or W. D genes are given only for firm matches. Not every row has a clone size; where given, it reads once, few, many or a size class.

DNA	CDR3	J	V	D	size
TGTGCCAGCAGCTTACGAGATAGGAATTCACCCCTCCACTTT	CASSLRDRNSPLHF	TRBJ1-6	TRBV11-2	.	many
TGTGCCAGCAGCCGGGACAGGGGAACCGAGCAGTACTTC	CASSRDRGTEQYF	TRBJ2-7	TRBV27	TRBD1	few
TGCAGCGTTCGGGACGGAGGGGAGACCCAGTACTTC	CSVRDGGETQYF	TRBJ2-5	TRBV29-1	.	few
TGTGCCAGACGGAGGGGGACTAGCGGGCCAAGCTCCTACAATGAGCAGTTCTTC	CARRRGTSGPSSYNEQFF	TRBJ2-1	TRBV7-2	TRBD2	.
TGTGCCAGCAGTTCGCGTTCCGGGACTAGCGGTTACAATGAGCAGTTCTTC	CASSSRSGTSGYNEQFF	TRBJ2-1	TRBV12-3/TRBV12-4	TRBD2	few
TGTGCCAGCAGCTTGTTGACAGGAGCCTACGAGCAGTACTTC	CASSLLTGAYEQYF	TRBJ2-7	TRBV11-2	.	few
TGTGCCAGCAGTTTAGCGACGGTTTTCTCTGAGCAGTTCTTC	CASSLATVFSEQFF	TRBJ2-1	TRBV28	.	many
TGTGCCAGCAGTATACCATGGGGGACAGGCTTTGGCTACACCTTC	CASSIPWGTGFGYTF	TRBJ1-2	TRBV28	TRBD1	many
TGTGCCAGCAGCTTCGGCGGGGGCGCGAGGACCGGGGAGCTGTTTTTT	CASSFGGGARTGELFF	TRBJ2-2	TRBV7-9	.	many
TGTGCCAGCAGTTTGTTAACAGGGAGAAATCAGCCCCAGCATTTT	CASSLLTGRNQPQHF	TRBJ1-5	TRBV12-3/TRBV12-4	.	.
TGTGCCAGCAGTTTATCATCCCTGGGGAAATACGAGCAGTACTTC	CASSLSSLGKYEQYF	TRBJ2-7	TRBV28	.	many
TGCAGTGCTCATGACTCCTACGAGCAGTACTTC	CSAHDSYEQYF	TRBJ2-7	TRBV20-1	.	few
TGTGCCATCGGACTAGCGGCCCACAATGAGCAGTTCTTC	CAIGLAAHNEQFF	TRBJ2-1	TRBV28	TRBD2	few
TGTGCCAGCAAACCGGGACTAGGGGACTACGAGCAGTACTTC	CASKPGLGDYEQYF	TRBJ2-7	TRBV6-5	TRBD2	.
TGCAGCGTTGAAGGGGCAGGCTGGAACACTGAAGCTTTCTTT	CSVEGAGWNTEAFF	TRBJ1-1	TRBV29-1	.	many
TGCAGTGCTAGGGACAGGGGCCCGAACACTGAAGCTTTCTTT	CSARDRGPNTEAFF	TRBJ1-1	TRBV20-1	TRBD1	few
TGTGCCAGCAGTTTAATAGGGTGGAATTCACCCCTCCACTTT	CASSLIGWNSPLHF	TRBJ1-6	TRBV12-3/TRBV12-4	.	.
TGTGCCAGCCGGAGCGGGAGGGCCGACAATGAGCAGTTCTTC	CASRSGRADNEQFF	TRBJ2-1	TRBV4-2	TRBD2	once
TGCAGCGTTGATACGGCAGGCCAGAACACTGAAGCTTTCTTT	CSVDTAGQNTEAFF	TRBJ1-1	TRBV29-1	.	.
TGTGCCAGCAGCTCCCAGAGGACCGGGGAGCTGTTTTTT	CASSSQRTGELFF	TRBJ2-2	TRBV7-2	.	.
TGTGCCAGCAGTATGCAAAGGACGGATTTCCATACGCAGTATTTT	CASSMQRTDFHTQYF	TRBJ2-3	TRBV2	.	few
TGTGCCAGCAGAGCCCTAACTACTAGGGCATTTTATACGCAGTATTTT	CASRALTTRAFYTQYF	TRBJ2-3	TRBV28	.	few
TGTGCCAGCAGTGCCCGGACAGGCAACTATGGCTACACCTTC	CASSARTGNYGYTF	TRBJ1-2	TRBV2	TRBD1	few
TGCGCCAGCTCTGAAGCTAGCTGGGGCAATGAGCAGTTCTTC	CASSEASWGNEQFF	TRBJ2-1	TRBV5-1	.	many
TGTGCCAGCAGCGTAGAACCAGAAAACACTGAAGCTTTCTTT	CASSVEPENTEAFF	TRBJ1-1	TRBV9	.	.
TGTGCCAGCACTACCGGGACAGGGGGCTACACCGGGGAGCTGTTTTTT	CASTTGTGGYTGELFF	TRBJ2-2	TRBV2	TRBD1	few
TGTGCCAGCAGCTTATCCAGGAGCTCTGGAAACACCATATATTTT	CASSLSRSSGNTIYF	TRBJ1-3	TRBV7-8	.	.
TGTGCCAGCAGCCAATCAGGGGGCGGACAGCCCCAGCATTTT	CASSQSGGGQPQHF	TRBJ1-5	TRBV4-2	TRBD1	few
TGTGCCAGCAGTTTAGTAGCGACGGGACCGGAGACCCAGTACTTC	CASSLVATGPETQYF	TRBJ2-5	TRBV12-3/TRBV12-4	.	.
TGCGCCAGCAGCTTGGTCCCCTGGCCCCCGGTCACTAGCACAGATACGCAGTATTTT	CASSLVPWPPVTSTDTQYF	TRBJ2-3	TRBV5-1	.	.
TGTGCCAGCAGTTTTAAAACAGGGGAGTGGGACGAGCAGTACTTC	CASSFKTGEWDEQYF	TRBJ2-7	TRBV27	TRBD1	few
TGTGCCAGCAGCTTAAGGTTGCGTACTAGCGGGAGGGTTAGCACAGATACGCAGTATTTT	CASSLRLRTSGRVSTDTQYF	TRBJ2-3	TRBV11-2	TRBD2	few
TGTGCCGCGACCCACGGGAGCACAGATACGCAGTATTTT	CAATHGSTDTQYF	TRBJ2-3	TRBV6-5	.	few
TGTGCCAGCAGCCGGGACGGAAACCTCTATGGCTACACCTTC	CASSRDGNLYGYTF	TRBJ1-2	TRBV7-9	.	few
TGCAGTGCTCTGGGACTAGCGGGAGTAACCTACAATGAGCAGTTCTTC	CSALGLAGVTYNEQFF	TRBJ2-1	TRBV20-1	TRBD2	.
TGTGCCAGCAGTTCCAAACGAGGGCCCCAGCATTTT	CASSSKRGPQHF	TRBJ1-5	TRBV6-5	.	.
TGTGCCAGCAGTTCCGCGGGTAGGACCTACAATGAGCAGTTCTTC	CASSSAGRTYNEQFF	TRBJ2-1	TRBV6-2/TRBV6-3	.	.
TGTGCGACCACGGGGGGCGAAGGGGCTGGAAACACCATATATTTT	CATTGGEGAGNTIYF	TRBJ1-3	TRBV10-3	.	many
TGCAGCGTTGAGGGACTAGCGGGAGCGGGCGAGCAGTACTTC	CSVEGLAGAGEQYF	TRBJ2-7	TRBV29-1	TRBD2	few
TGTGCCAGCAGCACCCGTATCGGGTTGGAGACCCAGTACTTC	CASSTRIGLETQYF	TRBJ2-5	TRBV7-2	.	.
TGTGCCAGCAGTTTATCGTTTAGCAATCAGCCCCAGCATTTT	CASSLSFSNQPQHF	TRBJ1-5	TRBV27	.	many
TGTGCCAGCAGTGGGGGACTAGCGGGTAGGTTCTTC	CASSGGLAGRFF	TRBJ2-1	TRBV12-3/TRBV12-4	TRBD2	few
TGTGCCAGCAGGCCACCGGACAGGGACTACGAGCAGTACTTC	CASRPPDRDYEQYF	TRBJ2-7	TRBV9	TRBD1	.
TGTGCCAGCAGTTACCCCCATTTCATCCGCGAGCAGTACTTC	CASSYPHFIREQYF	TRBJ2-7	TRBV6-7	.	once
TGTGCCAGCAGTTTAGTGGTTCAGGGCTCCTATGGCTACACCTTC	CASSLVVQGSYGYTF	TRBJ1-2	TRBV28	.	few
TGTGCCAGCAGTTTACAGGGAGTTTGGACTGAAGCTTTCTTT	CASSLQGVWTEAFF	TRBJ1-1	TRBV6-2/TRBV6-3	.	.
TGCAGCACCTCCCGGGACACAAACAATGAGCAGTTCTTC	CSTSRDTNNEQFF	TRBJ2-1	TRBV29-1	.	few
TGTGCCAGCAGCGAGGGACAGCTCTTCTATGGCTACACCTTC	CASSEGQLFYGYTF	TRBJ1-2	TRBV6-2/TRBV6-3	TRBD1	few
TGTGCCAGCAGCCTCACTAGCGGGAGGGCCCGTATTGTGGGCAATGAGCAGTTCTTC	CASSLTSGRARIVGNEQFF	TRBJ2-1	TRBV7-2	TRBD2	many